This entry features one T cell receptor (beta chain) sequence. There is no known antigen for this receptor. No qualities accompany the bases; no much larger clone lies one base away. CDR1 MNHEY and CDR2 SMNVEV are derived from the germline V gene (reference sequence). Compared with germline, V lacks 2 bases and J lacks 0 bases; bases without a gene match: 0. The CDR3 contains 14 residues, cysteine and phenylalanine counted. The kept DNA is CDR3 alone, 42 bases in frame from the first base. The data are from a study of T cell changes during pregnancy in multiple sclerosis (dated 2019 in TCRdb). Notes on the research overall: The study examined how the T cell repertoire changed over the course of pregnancy in women with multiple sclerosis.

The library was generated by the immunoSEQ multiplex PCR assay. TCRdb stores this immuneACCESS table with in-frame sequences only. Part of the clones is absent; in the studies checked, under half of the shortfall reflects unresolved V genes, and no reason is known for the rest. This sample holds just under 20,000 clones; 80% to 90% were observed only once. 7.5% of the sample goes to the ten largest clones. The rearranged segments are TRBV27 and TRBJ1-2; TRBD1 fits 7 bases in the junction. The material sequenced was CD8+ T cells from peripheral blood mononuclear cells, taken in the second trimester of pregnancy. This receptor was obtained from a female donor in good health, enrolled as a control in a pregnancy study. The CDR3 region has the sequence CASSLDRANYGYTF. Read as DNA, the sequence is TGTGCCAGCAGTTTAGACAGGGCTAACTATGGCTACACCTTC.